The 11 T cell receptor beta chains below were found in one sample sequenced in a study of response to subunit inactivated influenza vaccine. TCRdb independently ran MiXCR on the RT-PCR reads; one entry per CDR3 protein. This table holds around 750,000 distinct CDR3 sequences, around 20% found once. The specimen was PBMCs from blood, collected 5 to 6 days after vaccination. The origin of the receptors is a man aged 45-60 years who received an inactivated influenza vaccine.

The V call is TRBV29-1, the J call TRBJ2-7; maybe TRBD1 (6 bases). Trimming took 4 bases from V and 3 from J, leaving 19 bases between them. The germline V gene has CDR1 SQVTM and CDR2 ANQGSEA. The CDR3 is made up of 15 amino acids. The CDR3 nucleotides read TGCAGCGTTGTACGACTACAGGGCTTCAACTACGAGCAGTACTTC. This translates into CSVVRLQGFNYEQYF.

The genes are TRBV6-2 or TRBV6-3 and TRBJ1-2; 8 positions match TRBD1. The V and J ends lost 9 bases and 7 bases, in that order; junction bases with no gene match: 13. This CDR3 has 14 amino acids. Per the germline V gene, CDR1 is MNHEY and CDR2 is SVGEGT. The CDR3 bases are TGTGCCAGTTCAACGACAGGGGAGGACGGTGGCTACACCTTC. This codes for CASSTTGEDGGYTF.

The CDR3 DNA reads TGTGCCAGCAGTTTCCTGGGGGTCTCCTACAATGAGCAGTTCTTC. It encodes CASSFLGVSYNEQFF. V is TRBV12-3 or TRBV12-4 and J is TRBJ2-1; D may match TRBD1 or TRBD2 (5 bases each). Trimming pared 3 bases from V and 0 bases from J, leaving 9 bases between. The CDR3 is made up of 15 amino acids.

V and J are TRBV6-1 and TRBJ1-1, with D unclear. There are 15 residues in the CDR3. Per the germline V gene, CDR1 is MNHNS and CDR2 is SASEGT. Trimming took 7 bases from V and 5 from J, leaving 20 bases between them. CDR3 DNA sequence: TGTGCCAGCAAGATACCGGGAGGGAAAGGGACTGAAGCTTTCTTT. Translation gives CASKIPGGKGTEAFF.

The rearrangement joins TRBV7-2 to TRBJ1-6; no clear D gene. This CDR3 comprises 13 residues. CDR1 and CDR2 from the germline V gene are SGHTA and FQGNSA. Trimming left V 5 bases short and J 10 bases short, with 12 bases between. The CDR3 bases are TGTGCCAGCAGCCCATGGCGTCAGTCACCCCTCCACTTT. Its translation is CASSPWRQSPLHF.

This clonotype was detected only a few times. This chain connects TRBV11-2 to TRBJ2-5; D gene unclear. Germline V gene data show CDR1 as SGHAT and CDR2 as FQNNGV. The CDR3 consists of 15 residues. The V end was cut by 0 bases, the J end by 5 bases, with 13 bases between. CDR3 nucleotides: TGTGCCAGCAGCTTAGATTCTAGGAAGAGGGAGACCCAGTACTTC. Its protein is CASSLDSRKRETQYF.

The chain links TRBV19 to TRBJ2-1; 7 bases map to TRBD2. CDR3 size: 14 residues. The V gene's germline CDR1 is LNHDA and CDR2 SQIVND (reference sequence). The trim removed 1 base at V and 9 bases at J, leaving 6 bases unmatched. This CDR3 is CASSIGSVAGEQFF. The CDR3 bases are TGTGCCAGTAGTATAGGGTCGGTAGCGGGTGAGCAGTTCTTC.

This clonotype turned up a few times. The chain carries TRBV6-5 and TRBJ1-2; tentative D call: TRBD1 (6 bases). Germline CDR1 and CDR2: MNHEY and SVGAGI. The CDR3 totals 14 residues. Trimming removed 0 bases at V and 4 bases at J, with 9 bases between. The CDR3 sequence: CASSYSRGSYGYTF. CDR3 in DNA: TGTGCCAGCAGTTACTCGAGGGGGTCCTATGGCTACACCTTC.

This clonotype occurred a few times. The gene calls are TRBV6-1 and TRBJ2-1; 11 bases agree with TRBD1. Germline CDR1 MNHNS, CDR2 SASEGT. The CDR3 is 16 residues long. V dropped 6 bases and J dropped 9; count of bases not matched to a gene: 13. CDR3 sequence: CASSLRYGQGAVEQFF. The CDR3 DNA follows: TGTGCCAGCAGCCTCCGCTATGGACAGGGGGCGGTTGAGCAGTTCTTC.

This clonotype came up a few times. V usage is TRBV10-3 and J usage is TRBJ2-7; D call uncertain. Trimming took 4 bases from V and 0 from J, leaving 16 bases between them. The V gene's germline CDR1 is ENHRY and CDR2 SYGVKD. This CDR3 is built from 16 residues. This CDR3 is CAISGALHLSSYEQYF. The CDR3 region has the DNA TGTGCCATCAGTGGCGCCTTGCACCTAAGCTCCTACGAGCAGTACTTC.

This clonotype has ten or more counts. The chain uses TRBV10-3 and TRBJ2-2; possibly TRBD2 for D (5 bases). This CDR3 spans 11 amino acids. V gave up 9 bases and J gave up 7 bases, with 9 bases separating them. Germline CDR1 and CDR2: ENHRY and SYGVKD. CDR3 residues: CAMSGGGELFF. The CDR3 bases are TGTGCCATGAGCGGCGGCGGGGAGCTGTTTTTT.